Listed below are T cell receptor beta chains from one sample, sequenced in a study of cytomegalovirus exposure and HLA in healthy donors. Sequencing was performed with immunoSEQ multiplex PCR; in TCRdb, only in-frame clones are kept and a portion is missing. The top ten clones hold roughly 2% of a sample with some 70,000 clones, approximately 78% of them seen once. Specimen: PBMCs. The receptors stem from a young man in good health and CMV-seronegative. CDR3s include the opening cysteine and the closing phenylalanine or tryptophan. A D gene is named only where the DNA matches it firmly. A clone size is listed for some rows: how often the clone was seen (once, few, many), or a class if it is expanded.

size,V,D,J,CDR3,DNA
NA,TRBV14,NA,TRBJ2-6,CASSPQGIRQASGANVLTF,TGTGCCAGCAGCCCCCAGGGGATCCGACAGGCCTCTGGGGCCAACGTCCTGACTTTC
NA,TRBV9,TRBD1,TRBJ1-2,CASSPDRVRGYGYTF,TGTGCCAGCAGCCCAGACAGGGTTCGCGGCTATGGCTACACCTTC
NA,TRBV4-3,TRBD2,TRBJ2-7,CASSSGLAGGTEQYF,TGCGCCAGCAGCTCGGGACTAGCGGGAGGCACCGAGCAGTACTTC
once,TRBV7-3,NA,TRBJ2-1,CASSLTRDTNNEQFF,TGTGCCAGCAGCTTAACCCGGGACACAAACAATGAGCAGTTCTTC
NA,TRBV27,TRBD1,TRBJ1-1,CASSLGRGLSMNTEAFF,TGTGCCAGCAGTTTAGGCAGGGGGCTCTCAATGAACACTGAAGCTTTCTTT
NA,TRBV29-1,TRBD1,TRBJ1-1,CSVSGTGETEAFF,TGCAGCGTTTCCGGGACAGGGGAGACTGAAGCTTTCTTT
NA,TRBV11-1,NA,TRBJ2-2,CASSLRPNTGELFF,TGTGCCAGCAGCTTGCGCCCTAACACCGGGGAGCTGTTTTTT
NA,TRBV6-6,TRBD1,TRBJ1-5,CASATGTDLNQPQHF,TGTGCCAGCGCGACCGGGACAGATCTCAATCAGCCCCAGCATTTT
few,TRBV6-1,NA,TRBJ1-1,CASGVREAFF,TGTGCCAGCGGAGTTCGGGAAGCTTTCTTT
NA,TRBV7-8,TRBD2,TRBJ2-7,CASSLDLAGGGGPYEQYF,TGTGCCAGCAGCTTAGACCTAGCGGGAGGTGGGGGACCCTACGAGCAGTACTTC
NA,TRBV28,NA,TRBJ1-2,CASIARGSGYTF,TGTGCCAGCATTGCCAGGGGAAGTGGCTACACCTTC
few,TRBV6-5,NA,TRBJ2-2,CASSIGRNTGELFF,TGTGCCAGCAGTATCGGGAGAAACACCGGGGAGCTGTTTTTT
few,TRBV28,TRBD1,TRBJ1-2,CASSQQGKMDGYTF,TGTGCCAGCAGTCAACAGGGGAAGATGGACGGCTACACCTTC
NA,TRBV2,TRBD2,TRBJ2-3,CASRAPPGTSGRTDTQYF,TGTGCCAGCAGAGCCCCCCCCGGGACTAGCGGGAGAACAGATACGCAGTATTTT
NA,TRBV25-1,NA,TRBJ2-1,CASSVHGGLGNEQFF,TGTGCCAGCAGTGTCCACGGGGGATTGGGGAATGAGCAGTTCTTC
NA,TRBV18,TRBD1,TRBJ1-5,CASPNRGGEPQHF,TGTGCCAGCCCTAACAGGGGCGGGGAGCCCCAGCATTTT
NA,TRBV6-1,NA,TRBJ1-5,CASSDIWTAETHQPQHF,TGTGCCAGCAGTGATATATGGACAGCCGAAACCCATCAGCCCCAGCATTTT
NA,TRBV2,TRBD1,TRBJ2-7,CASRPRTGPSYEQYF,TGTGCCAGCAGACCCCGGACAGGACCCTCCTACGAGCAGTACTTC
NA,TRBV19,NA,TRBJ2-7,CASSLGSYYEQYF,TGTGCCAGTAGTTTGGGCAGTTACTACGAGCAGTACTTC
NA,TRBV5-6,NA,TRBJ1-1,CASSFIFGNTEAFF,TGTGCCAGCAGCTTCATCTTCGGGAACACTGAAGCTTTCTTT
NA,TRBV30,NA,TRBJ1-1,CASNVGGPEAFF,TGTGCCTCGAATGTGGGAGGACCTGAAGCTTTCTTT
NA,TRBV19,TRBD1,TRBJ2-1,CASRNRGPNEQFF,TGTGCCAGTAGGAACAGGGGGCCGAATGAGCAGTTCTTC
NA,TRBV7-6,NA,TRBJ2-7,CASSLAGAREQYF,TGTGCCAGCAGCTTAGCGGGGGCCCGCGAGCAGTACTTC
NA,TRBV28,NA,TRBJ2-1,CASSLNEQFF,TGTGCCAGCAGTCTGAATGAGCAGTTCTTC
few,TRBV4-2,TRBD2,TRBJ2-7,CASSQTSGSPYEQYF,TGTGCCAGCAGCCAGACTAGCGGGAGTCCCTACGAGCAGTACTTC
NA,TRBV7-2,NA,TRBJ1-4,CASSPPGSPSEKLFF,TGTGCCAGCAGCCCCCCTGGCTCCCCTAGTGAAAAACTGTTTTTT
once,TRBV7-2,NA,TRBJ2-4,CASSGSADIQYF,TGTGCCAGCAGCGGGAGTGCGGACATTCAGTACTTC
NA,TRBV7-2,TRBD1,TRBJ1-1,CASSQGARTEAFF,TGTGCCAGCAGTCAGGGGGCGCGTACTGAAGCTTTCTTT
NA,TRBV6-5,NA,TRBJ2-1,CASSSGLSSYNEQFF,TGTGCCAGCAGCTCAGGACTGAGCTCCTACAATGAGCAGTTCTTC
few,TRBV27,NA,TRBJ1-2,CASSSITRGGYTF,TGTGCCAGCAGTTCTATTACAAGGGGAGGCTACACCTTC
NA,TRBV30,TRBD1,TRBJ1-1,CAWTRDRNTEAFF,TGTGCCTGGACGCGGGACAGGAACACTGAAGCTTTCTTT
once,TRBV6-5,TRBD1,TRBJ2-7,CASSRGQGYEQYF,TGTGCCAGCAGCCGAGGACAGGGTTACGAGCAGTACTTC
NA,TRBV10-1,TRBD2,TRBJ2-5,CASSEGGDLQETQYF,TGCGCCAGCAGTGAGGGGGGGGATCTCCAAGAGACCCAGTACTTC
few,TRBV6-5,TRBD1,TRBJ1-2,CASSRTGGHGYTF,TGTGCCAGCAGTAGGACAGGGGGTCATGGCTACACCTTC
once,TRBV28,NA,TRBJ1-2,CASREGAPYGYTF,TGTGCCAGCCGAGAGGGCGCACCGTATGGCTACACCTTC
NA,TRBV2,TRBD1,TRBJ1-4,CASSQDRANEKLFF,TGTGCCAGCAGTCAAGACAGGGCCAATGAAAAACTGTTTTTT
NA,TRBV7-9,NA,TRBJ2-6,CASSSSRLSGANVLTF,TGTGCCAGCAGCTCCTCAAGACTCTCTGGGGCCAACGTCCTGACTTTC
NA,TRBV27,TRBD1,TRBJ1-1,CASSPQGGTEAFF,TGTGCCAGCAGTCCCCAGGGGGGAACTGAAGCTTTCTTT
NA,TRBV27,TRBD1,TRBJ1-6,CASTFFRTGAGSPLHF,TGTGCCAGCACCTTTTTTCGGACAGGGGCTGGTTCACCCCTCCACTTT
NA,TRBV6-5,NA,TRBJ2-7,CASSLSGRSTYEQYF,TGTGCCAGCAGCTTAAGCGGACGCTCAACCTACGAGCAGTACTTC
NA,TRBV2,NA,TRBJ2-4,CASRTGWDIQYF,TGTGCCAGCAGAACAGGGTGGGACATTCAGTACTTC
NA,TRBV6-6,NA,TRBJ2-5,CASSYSKQQETQYF,TGTGCCAGCAGTTACTCGAAACAGCAAGAGACCCAGTACTTC
NA,TRBV7-6,NA,TRBJ1-4,CASSLGWGGPMDREKLFF,TGTGCCAGCAGCTTAGGGTGGGGAGGGCCTATGGATCGGGAAAAACTGTTTTTT
NA,TRBV7-2,TRBD1,TRBJ1-5,CASSPRTGDQPQHF,TGTGCCAGCAGCCCACGGACAGGAGATCAGCCCCAGCATTTT
once,TRBV6-1,TRBD1,TRBJ1-1,CASSEFPRTGGLEAFF,TGTGCCAGCAGTGAATTCCCCAGGACAGGGGGTCTTGAAGCTTTCTTT